This T cell receptor beta chain was sequenced during a study of blood T cells in healthy people across ages. Study-level results: Since the PBMCs were unsorted, naive and antigen-experienced cells could not be conclusively compared. Possibly, changes in expanded clonotypes were confounded because donor CMV status was unknown.

Germline V gene lookup returns CDR1 SEHNR and CDR2 FQNEAQ (reference sequence). V lost 5 bases and J lost 2; bases outside the gene matches: 7. This CDR3 contains 15 residues. Of note for this clonotype: Its target is not known.

It was with a sample-barcoded 5' primer and a J-beta primer mix that a second PCR of roughly 7 to 12 cycles was run. TCRdb re-derived calls from the 5' RACE reads in MiXCR, one entry per CDR3 protein. The sample lists 1.2 million to 1.5 million distinct CDR3 sequences; about 40% were seen once. The gene calls are TRBV7-9 and TRBJ2-5; 8 bases are a match to TRBD2. Source material: blood. This clonotype was sampled from a young woman in good health. CDR3 sequence reads: CASSPLRGGQETQYF. The DNA for the CDR3 is TGTGCCAGCAGCCCCCTTCGGGGGGGGCAAGAGACCCAGTACTTC. Full variable domain (missing parts from reference TRBV7-9 and TRBJ2-5): DTGVSQNPRHKITKRGQNVTFRCDPISEHNRLYWYRQTLGQGPEFLTYFQNEAQLEKSRLLSDRFSAERPKGSFSTLEIQRTEQGDSAMYLCASSPLRGGQETQYFGPGTRLLVL.